A single sample gave rise to the 8 T cell receptor beta chains below, sequenced in a study of cytomegalovirus exposure and HLA in healthy donors. The PCR contained 60 Vbeta and 13 Jbeta primers. Libraries were prepared by immunoSEQ multiplex PCR; TCRdb keeps only in-frame clonotypes and omits some of them. The table has about 140,000 clones, about 9.2% seen once; the top ten hold 6.5% to 9%. Sequencing was performed on PBMCs. Source of these receptors: a woman aged 40-49 years in good health and CMV-seropositive.

On this clone itself: The junction differs from germline at one of its ends, possibly a read error. The J gene is TRBJ2-3, the V gene TRBV6-6; TRBD2 might be the D (7 bases). The V gene's germline CDR1 is MNHNY and CDR2 SVGAGI (reference sequence). The CDR3 is made up of 14 amino acids. CDR3 residues: CASRTGGPPDKQYF. CDR3 nucleotides: TGTGCCAGCAGGACGGGGGGCCCCCCAGATAAGCAGTATTTT.

This clone turned up a few times. The chain couples TRBV6-5 to TRBJ2-2; D is perhaps TRBD2 (5 bases). V dropped 1 base and J dropped 5 bases, with 11 bases sitting between them. This CDR3 is 15 amino acids long. CDR1 is MNHEY, CDR2 SVGAGI, per germline. For the CDR3, the DNA is TGTGCCAGCAGTTACTTCGGCAGACTAACCGGGGAGCTGTTTTTT. As protein: CASSYFGRLTGELFF.

This clone was seen more than once but under ten times. This rearrangement joins TRBV7-2 to TRBJ1-3, with no clear D. Trimming left V 5 bases short and J 4 bases short, with 15 bases between. The CDR3 extends over 15 amino acids. Germline lookup yields CDR1 SGHTA and CDR2 FQGNSA. As DNA, the CDR3 is TGTGCCAGCAGCCCGCGGTTAGTGGCCGGAAACACCATATATTTT. This encodes CASSPRLVAGNTIYF. Variable domain in full (rest from reference TRBV7-2 and TRBJ1-3): GAGVSQSPSNKVTEKGKDVELRCDPISGHTALYWYRQSLGQGLEFLIYFQGNSAPDKSGLPSDRFSAERTGGSVSTLTIQRTQQEDSAVYLCASSPRLVAGNTIYFGEGSWLTVV.

This clone was counted between two and nine times. The V gene is TRBV18, the J gene TRBJ1-1; no definite D call. CDR3 length: 17 residues. Germline V lookup: CDR1 KGHSH, CDR2 LQKENI. V was pared by 1 base and J by 3 bases, with 18 bases between. Here the CDR3 DNA reads TGTGCCAGCTCACCACGGCTAGGTAGTGAGGATGACACTGAAGCTTTCTTT. It yields the protein CASSPRLGSEDDTEAFF.

This rearrangement joins TRBV27 to TRBJ1-5; 7 bases agree with TRBD1. The CDR3 runs to 14 residues. Germline V lookup: CDR1 MNHEY, CDR2 SMNVEV (reference sequence). Losses at the gene ends were 7 bases for V and 1 base for J; bases not matched to a gene: 4. The CDR3 is CASTRQGSNQPQHF. DNA for the CDR3: TGTGCCAGCACTAGACAGGGAAGCAATCAGCCCCAGCATTTT.

This clone was detected only a few times. The chain links TRBV6-6 to TRBJ1-3; D is possibly TRBD1 (6 bases). The CDR3 loop spans 14 amino acids. Germline V gene data show CDR1 as MNHNY and CDR2 as SVGAGI (reference sequence). The V gene lost 4 bases and the J gene lost 4 bases, with 11 bases spanning the gap. The CDR3, as DNA: TGTGCCAGCAGTTCTTCAGGGGTCGGAAACACCATATATTTT. Translating it yields CASSSSGVGNTIYF.

This clone was detected only a few times. The V call is TRBV5-1, the J call TRBJ2-5; a possible D gene is TRBD1 (8 bases). The germline V gene has CDR1 SGHRS and CDR2 YFSETQ. The CDR3 consists of 17 residues. Deletions cut 0 bases from V and 4 bases from J, with 19 bases between. CDR3 sequence: CASSLAGQGGNGETQYF. CDR3 nucleotides: TGCGCCAGCAGCTTGGCTGGACAGGGAGGGAATGGAGAGACCCAGTACTTC. Drawing the rest from reference TRBV5-1 and TRBJ2-5, the complete variable domain is KAGVTQTPRYLIKTRGQQVTLSCSPISGHRSVSWYQQTPGQGLQFLFEYFSETQRNKGNFPGRFSGRQFSNSRSEMNVSTLELGDSALYLCASSLAGQGGNGETQYFGPGTRLLVL.

V usage is TRBV19 and J usage is TRBJ1-6; 10 bases match TRBD1. Losses at the gene ends were 4 bases for V and 9 bases for J; bases not matched to a gene: 12. The germline V gene encodes CDR1 LNHDA and CDR2 SQIVND (reference sequence). This CDR3 contains 17 residues. The CDR3 nucleotides read TGTGCCAGTAGTAACTACCCTCCGGGACAGGGGTTTTCACCCCTCCACTTT. It codes for CASSNYPPGQGFSPLHF.